The 5 T cell receptor beta chains presented below share a single source sample, sequenced in a study of shared clonotypes between healthy human individuals. Data came from immunoSEQ multiplex PCR; TCRdb stores just in-frame clones and leaves some out. The table has 2 million to 2.5 million clones, 85% to 95% seen once. The specimen was naive CD4+ T cells from PBMCs. Regarding subset: CD45RA+ positively selected. These receptors all come from a man aged 18-30 years in good health. Some clones in this sample may be carry-over from other donors' samples.

The chain joins TRBV9 to TRBJ2-2; 13 nucleotides match TRBD2. Germline loops: CDR1 SGDLS, CDR2 YYNGEE. J gave up 6 bases and V 4 bases, and 12 bases lay outside the gene matches. The CDR3 is made up of 18 amino acids. The DNA of the CDR3 is TGTGCCAGCAGCCCGTATTGGACTAGCGGGAGTTCTGCCGGGGAGCTGTTTTTT. It specifies CASSPYWTSGSSAGELFF.

In this sample, this clone turned up a few times. The V call is TRBV25-1, the J call TRBJ1-5; 7 positions match TRBD1. Germline assignment: CDR1 MGHDK and CDR2 SYGVNS. The CDR3 totals 15 residues. J gave up 3 bases and V 4 bases, and 6 bases lay outside the gene matches. CDR3 in DNA: TGTGCCAGCAGTGCGACGACAGGGCTCAATCAGCCCCAGCATTTT. As protein: CASSATTGLNQPQHF.

The CDR3 nucleotides read TGTGCCAGCCGGACTAGCGGAAACACAGATACGCAGTATTTT. It is translated as CASRTSGNTDTQYF. V is TRBV18 and J is TRBJ2-3, with 10 bases fitting TRBD2. CDR1 is KGHSH, CDR2 LQKENI, per germline. The CDR3 is 14 amino acids. V shed 8 bases and J 2 bases; nucleotides not matched to a gene: 4.

The chain employs TRBV5-1 and TRBJ1-2; the match to TRBD1 covers 7 bases. The CDR3 contains 16 residues. V lost 3 bases, J lost 6 bases, and 14 bases stayed unmatched. Germline V CDR1 and CDR2: SGHRS, YFSETQ. CDR3 region: CASSSLFAGDSHGYTF. As DNA, the CDR3 is TGCGCCAGCAGCTCATTGTTCGCAGGGGACAGTCATGGCTACACCTTC. Supplemented by reference TRBV5-1 and TRBJ1-2, the full variable domain reads KAGVTQTPRYLIKTRGQQVTLSCSPISGHRSVSWYQQTPGQGLQFLFEYFSETQRNKGNFPGRFSGRQFSNSRSEMNVSTLELGDSALYLCASSSLFAGDSHGYTFGSGTRLTVV.

The CDR3 spells CASNGLAGASEQFF. The CDR3 DNA reads TGTGCCAGCAACGGACTAGCGGGAGCAAGTGAGCAGTTCTTC. The J gene is TRBJ2-1, the V gene TRBV2; 13 bases are shared with TRBD2. There are 14 residues in the CDR3. Germline assignment: CDR1 SNHLY and CDR2 FYNNEI. Losses at the gene ends were 7 bases for V and 9 bases for J; bases not matched to a gene: 6.